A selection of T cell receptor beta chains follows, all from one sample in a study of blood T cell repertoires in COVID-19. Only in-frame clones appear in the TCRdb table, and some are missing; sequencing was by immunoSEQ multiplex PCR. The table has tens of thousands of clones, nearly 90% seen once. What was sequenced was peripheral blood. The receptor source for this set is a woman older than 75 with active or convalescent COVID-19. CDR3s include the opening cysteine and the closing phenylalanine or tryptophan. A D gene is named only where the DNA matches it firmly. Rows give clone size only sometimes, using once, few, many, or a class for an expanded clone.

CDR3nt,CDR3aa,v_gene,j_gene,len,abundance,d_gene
TGTGCCAGCAGCCGACTAGCGATCCTCGGAGATACGCAGTATTTT,CASSRLAILGDTQYF,TRBV6-5,TRBJ2-3,15,.,TRBD2
TGTGCCAGTAGTGTTCAGGGTTTTTACGGAAACACCATATATTTT,CASSVQGFYGNTIYF,TRBV19,TRBJ1-3,15,.,.
TGTGCCAGCAGCCAATCTTACAATCAGCCCCAGCATTTT,CASSQSYNQPQHF,TRBV14,TRBJ1-5,13,.,.
TGCAGCGTGAGGCCCACGGGGGGCAGGGCCACTGAAGCTTTCTTT,CSVRPTGGRATEAFF,TRBV29-1,TRBJ1-1,15,.,.
TGTGCCAGCAGTTACTCGACAGGGGGTACGAACACTGAAGCTTTCTTT,CASSYSTGGTNTEAFF,TRBV6-2/TRBV6-3,TRBJ1-1,16,.,TRBD1
TGTGCCAGCAGCTTGGGCAGGGGGCAAGAGACCCAGTACTTC,CASSLGRGQETQYF,TRBV5-4,TRBJ2-5,14,.,TRBD1
TGTGCCAGCACCTCGTCGAGGGGGACTGAAGCTTTCTTT,CASTSSRGTEAFF,TRBV2,TRBJ1-1,13,.,.
TGTGCCAGCAGTTACGGGCAGGGAATTCCCGAGCAGTACTTC,CASSYGQGIPEQYF,TRBV6-2/TRBV6-3,TRBJ2-7,14,once,.
TGTGCCAGCAGTTACCGCGGAAGAGGGACAGATACGCAGTATTTT,CASSYRGRGTDTQYF,TRBV6-5,TRBJ2-3,15,.,.
TGTGCCAGCCTGAGGGGGCGAAGATCACCCCTCCACTTT,CASLRGRRSPLHF,TRBV13,TRBJ1-6,13,once,TRBD1
TGTGCCAGCAGTGACGACAGGGCCCCTGGCTACACCTTC,CASSDDRAPGYTF,TRBV2,TRBJ1-2,13,.,TRBD1
TGTGCCAGCAGCCTACTAGCGGACCGCAGTAGCACAGATACGCAGTATTTT,CASSLLADRSSTDTQYF,TRBV9,TRBJ2-3,17,.,TRBD2
TGTGCCAGCAGCCCTACGGTCCGAAGCTCCTACAATGAGCAGTTCTTC,CASSPTVRSSYNEQFF,TRBV11-2,TRBJ2-1,16,.,.
TGTGCCAGCAGCGCCGGACTGGGCACAGATACGCAGTATTTT,CASSAGLGTDTQYF,TRBV9,TRBJ2-3,14,.,.
TGTGCCAGCAGCTTGTTACCTAGCGCCGGGGAGCTGTTTTTT,CASSLLPSAGELFF,TRBV5-5,TRBJ2-2,14,once,.
TGTGCCAGCAGTACGGGACAGGGGACAGATACGCAGTATTTT,CASSTGQGTDTQYF,TRBV28,TRBJ2-3,14,once,TRBD1
TGTGCCAGCAGTCCTGGGACAGGGGACACCGGGGAGCTGTTTTTT,CASSPGTGDTGELFF,TRBV6-5,TRBJ2-2,15,.,TRBD1
TGTGCCAGCAGCCCCTGGACAGGGGCGAACTATGGCTACACCTTC,CASSPWTGANYGYTF,TRBV5-5,TRBJ1-2,15,.,TRBD1
TGCAGCGTTGCGGAACAGGGGCAGTTCTTC,CSVAEQGQFF,TRBV29-1,TRBJ2-1,10,.,.
TGTGCCAGTCGGTTGGGACTAGTGAGTAATGAGCAGTTCTTC,CASRLGLVSNEQFF,TRBV19,TRBJ2-1,14,.,TRBD2
TGTGCCAGCAGTGCCCCTAGCTTCGGGAGGGGCACAGATACGCAGTATTTT,CASSAPSFGRGTDTQYF,TRBV25-1,TRBJ2-3,17,.,TRBD2
TGTGCCAGCAGCGCCGCCTTAAAGTCACTAGCTGCCGAGCAGTACTTC,CASSAALKSLAAEQYF,TRBV2,TRBJ2-7,16,.,.
TGTGCCAGCTCACCGACAGTACAAGAGACCCAGTACTTC,CASSPTVQETQYF,TRBV18,TRBJ2-5,13,once,.
TGTGCCAGCAGCCAAGATGTAGGGTCCGGACTAGCGGGTGACGAGCAGTTCTTC,CASSQDVGSGLAGDEQFF,TRBV3-1/TRBV3-2,TRBJ2-1,18,.,TRBD2
TGTGCCAGCTCACCAGGGCAGGGATATGGCTACACCTTC,CASSPGQGYGYTF,TRBV18,TRBJ1-2,13,.,.
TGTGCCAGCAGCCCGGTGGACGGGAGACCCGAGCAGTTCTTC,CASSPVDGRPEQFF,TRBV11-2,TRBJ2-1,14,once,.
TGTGCCAGTAGGTACTCTGGGGCCAACGTCCTGACTTTC,CASRYSGANVLTF,TRBV19,TRBJ2-6,13,.,.
TGCGCCAGCAGCTTAGGTGACATCAATCAGCCCCAGCATTTT,CASSLGDINQPQHF,TRBV5-1,TRBJ1-5,14,.,.
TGTGCTAGTTCCATCTCTGGGGCCAACGTCCTGACTTTC,CASSISGANVLTF,TRBV12-5,TRBJ2-6,13,.,.
TGTGCCAGCAGCCAAGTGGCGGGAGGGAATGAGCAGTTCTTC,CASSQVAGGNEQFF,TRBV3-1/TRBV3-2,TRBJ2-1,14,.,TRBD2
TGTGCCAGCAGCCAGTTTACTGGAAACACCATATATTTT,CASSQFTGNTIYF,TRBV5-4,TRBJ1-3,13,.,.